This TCR beta chain originates from a study of T cell repertoires in cytomegalovirus infection. Background on the study: Recently identified HLA-C-restricted and well-studied HLA-B-restricted CMV epitopes were used.

TCRdb ran MiXCR on the reads and lists one entry per CDR3 protein. The repertoire consists of about 920,000 distinct CDR3 sequences, with roughly a third occurring once and the leading ten covering around an eighth. Germline CDR1 is DFQATT and CDR2 is SNEGSKA (reference sequence). CDR3 size: 13 residues. A remark on this clonotype: The antigen is undetermined.

The sequences come from cultured CD8+ T cells from PBMCs, collected from culture after CMV antigen stimulation. This TCR was sampled from a human donor in good health (CMV status not recorded). Some clones in this sample may be carry-over from other donors' samples. The chain combines TRBV20-1 with TRBJ2-1, with D unclear. The DNA for the CDR3 is TGCAGGGCCTTTACCAAGGGATACAATGAGCAGTTCTTC. It encodes CRAFTKGYNEQFF.